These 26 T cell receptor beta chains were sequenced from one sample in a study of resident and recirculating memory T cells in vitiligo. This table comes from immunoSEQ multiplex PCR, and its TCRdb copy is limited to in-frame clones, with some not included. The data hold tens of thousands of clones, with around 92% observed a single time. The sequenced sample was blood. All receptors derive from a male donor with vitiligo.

CDR3 protein: CASSKAKGQLPARIYGYTF. The CDR3 nucleotides are TGTGCCAGCAGCAAGGCTAAGGGACAATTACCGGCTAGGATCTATGGCTACACCTTC. V is TRBV21-1 and J is TRBJ1-2; the table gives TRBD1 as D, unverified against the DNA. TRBV21-1 is a pseudogene locus. CDR3 length: 19 residues.

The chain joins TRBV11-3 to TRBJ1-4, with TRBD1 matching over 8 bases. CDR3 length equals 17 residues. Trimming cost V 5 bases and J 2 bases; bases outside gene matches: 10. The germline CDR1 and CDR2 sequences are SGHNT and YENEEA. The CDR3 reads CASSTPDRGRTNEKLFF. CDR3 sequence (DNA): TGTGCCAGCAGCACACCCGACAGGGGAAGGACTAATGAAAAACTGTTTTTT.

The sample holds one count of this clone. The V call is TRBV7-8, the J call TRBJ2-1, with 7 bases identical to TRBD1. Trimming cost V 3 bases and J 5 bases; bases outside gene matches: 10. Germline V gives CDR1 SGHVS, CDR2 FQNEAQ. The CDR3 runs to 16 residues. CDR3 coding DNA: TGTGCCAGCAGCTTGCAAGGACAGGTTCTCCACAATGAGCAGTTCTTC. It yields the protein CASSLQGQVLHNEQFF.

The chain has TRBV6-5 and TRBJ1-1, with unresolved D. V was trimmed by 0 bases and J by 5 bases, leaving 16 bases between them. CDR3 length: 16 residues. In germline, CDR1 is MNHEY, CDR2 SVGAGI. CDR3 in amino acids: CASSYSGATSGTEAFF. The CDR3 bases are TGTGCCAGCAGTTACTCCGGCGCGACGAGCGGGACTGAAGCTTTCTTT.

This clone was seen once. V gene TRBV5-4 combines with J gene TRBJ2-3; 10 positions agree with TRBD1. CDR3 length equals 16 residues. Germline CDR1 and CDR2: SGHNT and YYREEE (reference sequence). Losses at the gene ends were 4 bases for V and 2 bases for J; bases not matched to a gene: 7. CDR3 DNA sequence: TGTGCCAGCAGCAGTAGACAGGGGGCCGCCACAGATACGCAGTATTTT. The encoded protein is CASSSRQGAATDTQYF.

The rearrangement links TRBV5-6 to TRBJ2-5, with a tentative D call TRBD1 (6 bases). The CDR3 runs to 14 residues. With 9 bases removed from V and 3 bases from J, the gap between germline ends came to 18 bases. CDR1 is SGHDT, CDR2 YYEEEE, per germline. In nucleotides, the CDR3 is TGTGCCATTAAAAATCACAGGGCCGAAGAGACCCAGTACTTC. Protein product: CAIKNHRAEETQYF.

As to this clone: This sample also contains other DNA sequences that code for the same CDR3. The CDR3 DNA is TGCGCCAGCAGCTTGGCAAGGGGTGAGACCCAGTACTTC. Amino acids: CASSLARGETQYF. J is TRBJ2-5 and V is TRBV5-1; TRBD1 might be the D (5 bases). The CDR3 runs 13 residues. Between the trimmed V and J ends, which lost 0 bases and 5 bases, there was a span of 8 bases. The germline V gene encodes CDR1 SGHRS and CDR2 YFSETQ.

In nucleotides, the CDR3 is TGTGCCAGCAGGCAAGGGGGTGAAAAACTGTTTTTT. Translation gives CASRQGGEKLFF. The rearrangement uses TRBV27 and TRBJ1-4, with a possible D match to TRBD1 (6 bases). From germline, CDR1 is MNHEY and CDR2 SMNVEV (reference sequence). Trimming took 6 bases from V and 7 from J, leaving 9 bases between them. The CDR3 is made up of 12 amino acids.

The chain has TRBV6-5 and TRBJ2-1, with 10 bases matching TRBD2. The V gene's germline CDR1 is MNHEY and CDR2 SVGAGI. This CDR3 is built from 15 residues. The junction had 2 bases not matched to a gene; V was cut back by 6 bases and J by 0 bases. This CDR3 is CASSPSGSSYNEQFF. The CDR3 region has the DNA TGTGCCAGCAGCCCTAGCGGGAGCTCCTACAATGAGCAGTTCTTC.

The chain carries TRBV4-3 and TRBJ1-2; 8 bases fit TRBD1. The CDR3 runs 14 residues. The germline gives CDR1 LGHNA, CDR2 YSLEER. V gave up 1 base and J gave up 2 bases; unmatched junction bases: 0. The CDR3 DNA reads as TGCGCCAGCAGCCAAGGGACAGGGAACTATGGCTACACCTTC. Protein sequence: CASSQGTGNYGYTF.

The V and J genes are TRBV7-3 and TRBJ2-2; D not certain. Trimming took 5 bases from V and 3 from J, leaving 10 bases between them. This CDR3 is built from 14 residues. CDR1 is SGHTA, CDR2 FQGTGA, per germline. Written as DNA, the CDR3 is TGTGCCAGCAGCCACGGGTCTTACACCGGGGAGCTGTTTTTT. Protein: CASSHGSYTGELFF.

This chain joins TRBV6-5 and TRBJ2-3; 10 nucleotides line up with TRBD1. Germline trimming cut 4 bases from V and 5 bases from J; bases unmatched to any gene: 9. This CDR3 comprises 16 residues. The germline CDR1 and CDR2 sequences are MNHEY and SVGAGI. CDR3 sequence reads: CASSSSYRDRGDTQYF. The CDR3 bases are TGTGCCAGCAGTTCCTCATACCGGGACAGGGGAGATACGCAGTATTTT.

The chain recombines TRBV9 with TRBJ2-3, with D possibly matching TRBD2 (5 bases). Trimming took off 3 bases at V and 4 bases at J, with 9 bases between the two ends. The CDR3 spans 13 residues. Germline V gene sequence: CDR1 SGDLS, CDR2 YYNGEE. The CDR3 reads CASSALAADTQYF. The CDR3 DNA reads TGTGCCAGCAGCGCGCTAGCCGCAGATACGCAGTATTTT.

This chain's CDR3 is CASSDLEGLRLYF. The CDR3 bases are TGTGCCAGCAGTGACCTTGAAGGTTTGAGGCTGTACTTC. The J gene is TRBJ2-7, the V gene TRBV6-4; D gene unclear. Trimming cost V 2 bases and J 12 bases, with 17 bases left between them. The CDR3 covers 13 residues. Germline lookup yields CDR1 MRHNA and CDR2 SNTAGT.

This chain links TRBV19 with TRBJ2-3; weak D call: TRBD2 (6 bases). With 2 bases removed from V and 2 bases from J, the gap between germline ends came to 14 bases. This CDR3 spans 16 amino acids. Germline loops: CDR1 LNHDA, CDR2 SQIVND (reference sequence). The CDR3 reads CASSIKLDYYTDTQYF. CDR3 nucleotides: TGTGCCAGTAGTATAAAACTGGACTATTACACAGATACGCAGTATTTT.

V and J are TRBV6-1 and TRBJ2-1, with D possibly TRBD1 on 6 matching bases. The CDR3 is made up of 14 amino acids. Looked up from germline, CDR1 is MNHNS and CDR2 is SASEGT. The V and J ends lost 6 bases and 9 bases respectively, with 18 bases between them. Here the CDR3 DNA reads TGTGCCAGCAGAGGCCTAAAGGGGGTACGTGAGCAGTTCTTC. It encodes CASRGLKGVREQFF.

The CDR3 nucleotides read TGTGCCAGCAGCGTAGGGAGGGTTTCGGTAGGCCCAGATACGCAGTATTTT. Translating it yields CASSVGRVSVGPDTQYF. The rearrangement joins TRBV9 to TRBJ2-3, with D tentatively TRBD2 (6 bases). This CDR3 has 17 residues. CDR1 SGDLS and CDR2 YYNGEE come from the germline V gene. The V and J ends lost 0 bases and 4 bases respectively, with 18 bases between them. Variable domain in full (rest from reference TRBV9 and TRBJ2-3): DSGVTQTPKHLITATGQRVTLRCSPRSGDLSVYWYQQSLDQGLQFLIQYYNGEERAKGNILERFSAQQFPDLHSELNLSSLELGDSALYFCASSVGRVSVGPDTQYFGPGTRLTVL.

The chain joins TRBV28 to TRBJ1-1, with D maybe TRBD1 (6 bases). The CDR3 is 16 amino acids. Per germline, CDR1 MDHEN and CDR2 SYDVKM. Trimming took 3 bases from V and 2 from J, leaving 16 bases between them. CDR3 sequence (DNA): TGTGCCAGCAGTTTCGGGGGGGGCCTGGCAAACACTGAAGCTTTCTTT. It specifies CASSFGGGLANTEAFF.

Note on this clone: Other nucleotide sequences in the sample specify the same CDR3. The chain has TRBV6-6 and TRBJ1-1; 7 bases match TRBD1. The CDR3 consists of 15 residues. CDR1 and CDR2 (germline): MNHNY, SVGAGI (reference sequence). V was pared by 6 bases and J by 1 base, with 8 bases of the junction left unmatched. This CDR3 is CASSPQDRSNTEAFF. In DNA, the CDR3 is TGTGCCAGCAGCCCCCAGGACAGGTCGAACACTGAAGCTTTCTTT.

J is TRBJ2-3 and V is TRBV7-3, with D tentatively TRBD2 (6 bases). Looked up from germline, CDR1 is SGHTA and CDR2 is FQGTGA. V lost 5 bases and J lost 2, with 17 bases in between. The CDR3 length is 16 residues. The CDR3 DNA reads TGTGCCAGCAGCCTGATTGCTAGCGCTGACACAGATACGCAGTATTTT. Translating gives CASSLIASADTDTQYF.

DNA for the CDR3: TGTGCCATCAGTGAGGATAATAGCGGGACACTACCAGATACGCAGTATTTT. Translated: CAISEDNSGTLPDTQYF. The rearrangement joins TRBV10-3 to TRBJ2-3; 8 bases are a match to TRBD2. The germline V gene encodes CDR1 ENHRY and CDR2 SYGVKD. Unmatched junction bases numbered 11, after V lost 2 bases and J lost 4 bases. The CDR3 contains 17 residues.

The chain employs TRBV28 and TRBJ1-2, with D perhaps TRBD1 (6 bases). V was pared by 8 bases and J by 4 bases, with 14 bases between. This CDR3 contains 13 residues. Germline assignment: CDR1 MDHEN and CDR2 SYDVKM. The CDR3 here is CASVRGAVYGYTF. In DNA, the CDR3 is TGTGCCAGCGTCCGGGGGGCAGTCTATGGCTACACCTTC.

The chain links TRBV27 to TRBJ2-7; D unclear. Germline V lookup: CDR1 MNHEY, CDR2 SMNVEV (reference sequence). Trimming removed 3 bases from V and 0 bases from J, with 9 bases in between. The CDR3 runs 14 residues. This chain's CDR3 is CASSFGLSSYEQYF. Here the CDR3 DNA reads TGTGCCAGCAGTTTTGGGCTAAGCTCCTACGAGCAGTACTTC.

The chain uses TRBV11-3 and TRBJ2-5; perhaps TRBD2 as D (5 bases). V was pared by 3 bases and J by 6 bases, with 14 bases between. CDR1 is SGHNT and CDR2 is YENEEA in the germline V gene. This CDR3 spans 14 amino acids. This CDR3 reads CASSLIALGKTQYF. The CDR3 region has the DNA TGTGCCAGCAGCTTGATAGCGCTGGGGAAGACCCAGTACTTC.

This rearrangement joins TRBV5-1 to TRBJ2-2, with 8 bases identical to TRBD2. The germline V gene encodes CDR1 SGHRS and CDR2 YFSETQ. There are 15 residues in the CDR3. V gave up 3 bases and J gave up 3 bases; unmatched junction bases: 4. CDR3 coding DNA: TGCGCCAGCAGCTCAACTAGCGGAGACACCGGGGAGCTGTTTTTT. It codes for CASSSTSGDTGELFF. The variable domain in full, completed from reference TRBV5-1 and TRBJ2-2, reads KAGVTQTPRYLIKTRGQQVTLSCSPISGHRSVSWYQQTPGQGLQFLFEYFSETQRNKGNFPGRFSGRQFSNSRSEMNVSTLELGDSALYLCASSSTSGDTGELFFGEGSRLTVL.

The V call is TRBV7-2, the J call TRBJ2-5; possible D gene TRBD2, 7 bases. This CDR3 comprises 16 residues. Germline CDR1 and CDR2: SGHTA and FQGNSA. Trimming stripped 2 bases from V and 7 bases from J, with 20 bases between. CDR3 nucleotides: TGTGCCAGCAGCTTACTCTATTTCGGGGAGGGGGGGACCCAGTACTTC. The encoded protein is CASSLLYFGEGGTQYF.